This TCR beta chain was profiled in a study of high-grade serous ovarian cancer treatment subgroups. Assay used: immunoSEQ multiplex PCR; TCRdb lists only in-frame clones, some missing. The top ten clones hold 5.8% of a sample with 7,000 to 8,000 clones, under 80% of them seen once. This CDR3 contains 14 residues. Germline values: CDR1 MNHEY, CDR2 SMNVEV (reference sequence). Between the trimmed V and J ends, which lost 7 bases and 12 bases, there was a span of 22 bases. Tumor samples were taken before definitive surgery or chemotherapy. Source material: tumor tissue. V is TRBV27 and J is TRBJ2-4, with D possibly being TRBD1 (6 bases). The source is a human donor with high-grade serous ovarian cancer. The CDR3 sequence is CASTLPGTPDAQYF. The CDR3 DNA sequence: TGTGCCAGCACCCTTCCCGGGACACCAGATGCTCAGTACTTC.